These 26 T cell receptor beta chains came from one sample sequenced in a study of cytomegalovirus exposure and HLA in healthy donors. PCR was performed using 60 Vbeta and 13 Jbeta primers. Sequencing used immunoSEQ multiplex PCR; TCRdb keeps in-frame clones, though not all of them. This table holds tens of thousands of clones, less than 75% found once. The sample consisted of PBMCs. The receptors shown here come from a man aged 25-45 years in good health and CMV-seronegative.

This clone was observed once. The CDR3 bases are TGTGCCAGCAGCTTGTTAGACTACGAGCAGTACTTC. Its protein product is CASSLLDYEQYF. The V and J genes are TRBV5-6 and TRBJ2-7, with D uncertain. The germline CDR1 and CDR2 sequences are SGHDT and YYEEEE. The CDR3 contains 12 residues. Trimming removed 1 base from V and 3 bases from J, with 5 bases in between.

The CDR3 protein is CASSLNTGELNTEAFF. CDR3 nucleotides: TGCGCCAGCAGCTTGAACACAGGGGAGTTGAACACTGAAGCTTTCTTT. J is TRBJ1-1 and V is TRBV5-1; 7 nucleotides line up with TRBD1. Per germline, CDR1 SGHRS and CDR2 YFSETQ. With V trimmed by 1 base and J by 0 bases, 6 bases remained unmatched. This CDR3 spans 16 amino acids. Full variable domain (missing parts from reference TRBV5-1 and TRBJ1-1): KAGVTQTPRYLIKTRGQQVTLSCSPISGHRSVSWYQQTPGQGLQFLFEYFSETQRNKGNFPGRFSGRQFSNSRSEMNVSTLELGDSALYLCASSLNTGELNTEAFFGQGTRLTVV.

The chain recombines TRBV6-4 with TRBJ2-1; 9 nucleotides match TRBD2. The CDR3 has 16 residues. V lost 0 bases to trimming and J lost 4 bases; unmatched junction nucleotides: 4. The germline V gene encodes CDR1 MRHNA and CDR2 SNTAGT. The CDR3 spells CASSDSGAGGYNEQFF. In DNA, the CDR3 is TGTGCCAGCAGTGACTCGGGAGCGGGGGGTTACAATGAGCAGTTCTTC.

As concerns this clone: A junction boundary mismatches the germline segment, possibly from a read error. The gene calls are TRBV12-5 and TRBJ2-1, with 8 bases lining up with TRBD1. From germline, CDR1 is LGHNT and CDR2 FRNRAP. The CDR3 loop spans 15 amino acids. The CDR3 DNA reads TGTGCTAGTGGTTTTAGACAGGGGACCGACAATGAGCGGTTCTTC. Amino acids: CASGFRQGTDNERFF.

The chain employs TRBV15 and TRBJ1-6; D is ambiguous. CDR1 is LNHNV, CDR2 YYDKDF, per germline (reference sequence). Trimming pared 2 bases from V and 1 base from J, leaving 9 bases between. This CDR3 region has 16 residues. The CDR3 nucleotides are TGTGCCACCAGCAGAAACAAGGAGTCCTATAATTCACCCCTCCACTTT. Its translation is CATSRNKESYNSPLHF.

The chain is built from TRBV27 and TRBJ2-5; TRBD2 aligns across 10 bases. Germline V lookup: CDR1 MNHEY, CDR2 SMNVEV (reference sequence). V was clipped by 9 bases and J by 1 base; unmatched bases: 11. CDR3 length equals 16 residues. CDR3: CASLESGTSVQETQYF. CDR3 nucleotides: TGTGCCAGTCTCGAATCCGGGACTAGCGTCCAAGAGACCCAGTACTTC.

CDR3 in DNA: TGTGCCAGCAGCTTTATCTTGGGGGGACAGGGTGGAGAAGAGACCCAGTACTTC. Translating gives CASSFILGGQGGEETQYF. V gene TRBV11-3 combines with J gene TRBJ2-5, with 9 bases matching TRBD1. V trimming: 3 bases; J trimming: 3 bases; junction bases outside the gene matches: 14. CDR3 length: 18 residues. Germline V CDR1 and CDR2: SGHNT, YENEEA.

This clone was detected only a few times. The genes are TRBV29-1 and TRBJ1-5; D unclear. Looked up from germline, CDR1 is SQVTM and CDR2 is ANQGSEA. The CDR3 sequence is 12 residues long. Trimming took 4 bases from V and 4 from J, leaving 8 bases between them. The CDR3 DNA reads TGCAGCGTTGGACACCCAAATCAGCCCCAGCATTTT. Translated, it gives CSVGHPNQPQHF.

The rearrangement joins TRBV6-5 to TRBJ1-1, with 7 bases aligning to TRBD1. Germline trimming cut 4 bases from V and 5 bases from J; bases unmatched to any gene: 10. From germline, CDR1 is MNHEY and CDR2 SVGAGI. The CDR3 has 15 amino acids. CDR3 amino acids: CASSSILRGLTEAFF. The CDR3 DNA sequence: TGTGCCAGCAGTTCGATCCTCAGGGGGTTGACTGAAGCTTTCTTT.

The chain uses TRBV5-1 and TRBJ1-4, with D possibly matching TRBD1 (6 bases). Germline loops: CDR1 SGHRS, CDR2 YFSETQ. This CDR3 has 15 residues. V was cut by 0 bases and J by 3 bases, with 9 bases left in between. CDR3 amino acids: CASSLEGQSNEKLFF. The CDR3 DNA sequence: TGCGCCAGCAGCTTGGAAGGACAGTCTAATGAAAAACTGTTTTTT.

This chain links TRBV19 with TRBJ1-6, with unresolved D. The V and J ends lost 5 bases and 10 bases respectively, with 15 bases between them. Germline V CDR1 and CDR2: LNHDA, SQIVND (reference sequence). The CDR3 is made up of 14 amino acids. CDR3 bases: TGTGCCAGTAGTGTGGCCGCAGGAGGATCACCCCTCCACTTT. Translated: CASSVAAGGSPLHF.

The V and J genes are TRBV19 and TRBJ1-5; D remains ambiguous. The germline V and J ends were trimmed by 2 bases and 4 bases, with 12 bases remaining between them. The CDR3 covers 15 residues. CDR1 and CDR2 (germline): LNHDA, SQIVND (reference sequence). The CDR3 spells CASSILRTGNQPQHF. The CDR3 nucleotides are TGTGCCAGTAGTATACTGAGGACGGGGAATCAGCCCCAGCATTTT.

This clone was observed once. J is TRBJ1-5 and V is TRBV4-1, with D possibly being TRBD1 (6 bases). CDR1 is MGHRA and CDR2 is YSYEKL in the germline V gene. The CDR3 sequence is 17 residues long. V was shortened by 1 base and J by 0 bases, with 13 bases between the two germline ends. The CDR3 reads CASSQGGGGYSNQPQHF. As DNA, the CDR3 is TGCGCCAGCAGCCAAGGGGGTGGGGGCTATAGCAATCAGCCCCAGCATTTT.

The chain recombines TRBV29-1 with TRBJ1-2; 8 nucleotides match TRBD1. This CDR3 spans 11 amino acids. V trimming: 3 bases; J trimming: 11 bases; junction bases outside the gene matches: 5. Germline CDR1 is SQVTM and CDR2 is ANQGSEA. The CDR3 here is CSVDGQGEYTF. DNA for the CDR3: TGCAGCGTTGATGGACAGGGAGAGTACACCTTC.

This chain uses TRBV5-6 with TRBJ2-2; TRBD2 is a possible D gene (6 bases). Per the germline V gene, CDR1 is SGHDT and CDR2 is YYEEEE. The CDR3 consists of 14 residues. V lost 0 bases and J 6 bases, leaving 9 bases between the germline ends. The CDR3 nucleotides read TGTGCCAGCAGCTTGGGGCGCGGGGCCGGGGAGCTGTTTTTT. This translates into CASSLGRGAGELFF.

V gene TRBV6-5 combines with J gene TRBJ2-2, with 10 bases lining up with TRBD2. The trim removed 10 bases at V and 4 bases at J, leaving 6 bases unmatched. The CDR3 is 14 amino acids. Germline CDR1 is MNHEY and CDR2 is SVGAGI. The CDR3 reads CATHSGGFTGELFF. In DNA, the CDR3 is TGTGCCACCCATAGCGGGGGGTTCACCGGGGAGCTGTTTTTT.

This chain connects TRBV5-6 to TRBJ2-5; D ambiguous. The J call may be incorrect, as the DNA end agrees better with TRBJ2-7. This CDR3 contains 12 residues. The germline V gene has CDR1 SGHDT and CDR2 YYEEEE. The CDR3 DNA reads as TGTGCCAGCAGCTCGTACGCCTACGAGCAGTACTTC. It specifies CASSSYAYEQYF.

CDR3 DNA: TGTGCCAGTAGTATTGCCCCTGGCAGTCACAATCAGCCCCAGCATTTT. Translated, it gives CASSIAPGSHNQPQHF. The chain recombines TRBV19 with TRBJ1-5; D is ambiguous. This CDR3 is built from 16 residues. V lost 3 bases, J lost 3 bases, and 15 bases lay in between. CDR1 LNHDA and CDR2 SQIVND come from the germline V gene (reference sequence).

This chain links TRBV7-2 with TRBJ2-7; 7 bases are a match to TRBD1. The CDR3 covers 15 residues. In germline, CDR1 is SGHTA, CDR2 FQGNSA. V shed 0 bases and J 2 bases; nucleotides not matched to a gene: 4. DNA for the CDR3: TGTGCCAGCAGCTTAGCGGGCAGGGGGACCTACGAGCAGTACTTC. Translation gives CASSLAGRGTYEQYF.

The V and J genes are TRBV30 and TRBJ1-5, with D perhaps TRBD1 (6 bases). The V end was cut by 3 bases, the J end by 2 bases, with 11 bases between. The CDR3 has 14 residues. The germline V gene has CDR1 GTSNPN and CDR2 SVGIG (reference sequence). The CDR3 DNA follows: TGTGCCTGGAGCTCAGGGGTAGGCAATCAGCCCCAGCATTTT. This gives the protein CAWSSGVGNQPQHF.

The chain uses TRBV5-6 and TRBJ2-4, with 9 bases that match TRBD1. This CDR3 has 14 amino acids. The V gene end was trimmed by 4 bases and the J gene end by 9 bases; junction bases not matched to a gene: 8. Germline V lookup: CDR1 SGHDT, CDR2 YYEEEE. CDR3 DNA: TGTGCCAGCAGCCTTAACAGGGGGCAAGGCATTCAGTACTTC. It translates to CASSLNRGQGIQYF.

In this sample, this clone turned up a few times. The rearrangement uses TRBV9 and TRBJ2-3, with D tentatively TRBD2 (6 bases). Looked up from germline, CDR1 is SGDLS and CDR2 is YYNGEE. CDR3 length: 17 residues. The V end lost 2 bases, the J end lost 1 base, and 17 bases lay between the germline ends. The CDR3 coding sequence is TGTGCCAGCAGCGTTATGGGAGGTATGGGGGGCACAGATACGCAGTATTTT. This encodes CASSVMGGMGGTDTQYF.

The chain carries TRBV4-1 and TRBJ2-1; 9 bases are shared with TRBD1. Trimming at V came to 3 bases and at J to 0 bases, leaving 3 bases not matched to a gene. This CDR3 contains 16 residues. Germline V gene sequence: CDR1 MGHRA, CDR2 YSYEKL. The CDR3 nucleotides are TGCGCCAGCAGCCACTTGACAGGGGGCTCCTACAATGAGCAGTTCTTC. The encoded protein is CASSHLTGGSYNEQFF.

The rearrangement uses TRBV5-1 and TRBJ2-1; 12 positions agree with TRBD1. CDR3 size: 15 residues. Germline CDR1 is SGHRS and CDR2 is YFSETQ. J was trimmed by 4 bases and V by 3 bases; bases with no gene match: 2. For the CDR3, the DNA is TGCGCCAGCAGCTGGGACAGGGGGCATTACAATGAGCAGTTCTTC. Encoded protein: CASSWDRGHYNEQFF.

The chain employs TRBV7-2 and TRBJ2-7, with 8 bases matching TRBD1. Germline-derived CDR1 and CDR2 are SGHTA and FQGNSA. With V trimmed by 3 bases and J by 3 bases, 7 bases remained unmatched. The CDR3 has 15 amino acids. CDR3 sequence: CASSLNRGINYEQYF. CDR3 bases: TGTGCCAGCAGCTTGAACAGGGGGATTAACTACGAGCAGTACTTC. The variable domain in full, completed from reference TRBV7-2 and TRBJ2-7, reads GAGVSQSPSNKVTEKGKDVELRCDPISGHTALYWYRQSLGQGLEFLIYFQGNSAPDKSGLPSDRFSAERTGGSVSTLTIQRTQQEDSAVYLCASSLNRGINYEQYFGPGTRLTVT.

In this sample, this clone turned up once. CDR3 sequence reads: CASSLLDSTNEKLFF. For the CDR3, the DNA is TGTGCCAGCAGCTTACTCGACTCAACTAATGAAAAACTGTTTTTT. V is TRBV7-6 and J is TRBJ1-4; no firm D call. The CDR3 consists of 15 residues. Germline values: CDR1 SGHVS, CDR2 FNYEAQ. V shed 2 bases and J shed 0 bases, with 7 bases lying between them.